A selection of T cell receptor beta chains follows, all from one sample in a study of identical twins. Each CDR3 protein is one row after TCRdb ran MiXCR on the 5' RACE reads. There are around 680,000 distinct CDR3 sequences in the sample; 8.6% occur only once, and about 0.98% lies in the top ten. The same data also went into a second study, on yellow fever vaccine responses in identical twins.

Sequencing was performed on PBMCs. All receptors come from a woman between 18 and 30 years old in good health. The CDR3 runs from the conserved cysteine through the conserved F or W. Each record gives: V gene, D gene, clone size, J gene, CDR3 protein, CDR3 DNA. A D gene is named only where the DNA matches it firmly. Size tells how often a clone was seen (once, few, many) or the class of an expanded clone, and some rows leave it out.

TRBV28	NA	NA	TRBJ2-7	CASSLGPGQREYF	TGTGCCAGCAGTTTAGGGCCGGGACAAAGAGAGTACTTC
TRBV20-1	TRBD2	few	TRBJ2-1	CSARDLTSYEQFF	TGCAGTGCTAGAGATCTGACTAGCTATGAGCAGTTCTTC
TRBV7-9	NA	many	TRBJ2-3	CASSPTVVPTDTQYF	TGTGCCAGCAGCCCGACGGTAGTACCGACAGATACGCAGTATTTT
TRBV7-9	NA	NA	TRBJ1-6	CASSSSGNPNSPLHF	TGTGCCAGCAGCTCTTCAGGGAACCCTAATTCACCCCTCCACTTT
TRBV11-2	NA	many	TRBJ2-2	CASSLGVGSVLPGELFF	TGTGCCAGCAGCTTAGGTGTGGGTAGCGTCCTTCCCGGGGAGCTGTTTTTT
TRBV7-2	TRBD2	few	TRBJ2-1	CASRKREGGYNEQFF	TGTGCCAGCAGGAAGCGGGAGGGGGGCTACAATGAGCAGTTCTTC
TRBV15	NA	many	TRBJ2-3	CATSRAGAFTQYF	TGTGCCACCAGCAGAGCGGGGGCCTTTACGCAGTATTTT
TRBV25-1	TRBD2	few	TRBJ2-3	CASSETRGGTSGTDTQYF	TGTGCCAGCAGTGAAACCAGGGGGGGGACTAGCGGGACAGATACGCAGTATTTT
TRBV4-3	NA	NA	TRBJ2-2	CASSQLTYTGELFF	TGCGCCAGCAGCCAGCTTACTTACACCGGGGAGCTGTTTTTT
TRBV7-2	TRBD2	once	TRBJ2-7	CASSFYSGRAREQYF	TGTGCCAGCAGCTTCTATAGCGGGAGGGCCCGCGAGCAGTACTTC
TRBV3-1	NA	NA	TRBJ2-1	CASSQAPGSYNEQFF	TGTGCCAGCAGCCAAGCCCCGGGTAGCTACAATGAGCAGTTCTTC
TRBV7-9	TRBD1	few	TRBJ1-5	CASSPRDRVQPQHF	TGTGCCAGCAGCCCACGGGACAGGGTTCAGCCCCAGCATTTT
TRBV29-1	TRBD2	many	TRBJ2-3	CSVEGLAGAGDTQYF	TGCAGCGTTGAGGGGCTAGCGGGAGCGGGAGATACGCAGTATTTT
TRBV11-2	NA	few	TRBJ2-3	CASRRASDTQYF	TGTGCCAGCAGGAGGGCTTCGGATACGCAGTATTTT
TRBV5-1	TRBD2	few	TRBJ2-7	CASKFSGEGYEQYF	TGCGCCAGCAAATTTAGCGGGGAAGGTTACGAGCAGTACTTC
TRBV7-9	NA	many	TRBJ2-1	CASSLGRVEQFF	TGTGCCAGCAGCCTCGGAAGGGTCGAGCAGTTCTTC
TRBV29-1	NA	many	TRBJ2-1	CSVDPGLRNEQFF	TGCAGCGTGGACCCGGGACTCCGCAATGAGCAGTTCTTC
TRBV27	NA	NA	TRBJ2-1	CASSSLGVQGNEQFF	TGTGCCAGCAGCTCACTAGGGGTCCAGGGCAATGAGCAGTTCTTC
TRBV12-3/TRBV12-4	NA	NA	TRBJ2-2	CASSTLRELFF	TGTGCCAGCAGTACCTTGAGGGAGCTGTTTTTT
TRBV28	NA	many	TRBJ2-5	CASSTSDRGLETQYF	NA
TRBV6-1	TRBD1	NA	TRBJ2-7	CATQGVISYEQYF	TGTGCCACACAGGGGGTAATCTCCTACGAGCAGTACTTC
TRBV12-3/TRBV12-4	TRBD2	many	TRBJ2-5	CASTHLTSEQETQYF	TGTGCCAGCACCCACCTGACTAGCGAGCAAGAGACCCAGTACTTC
TRBV5-1	NA	NA	TRBJ2-5	CASSLGLLRETQYF	TGCGCCAGCAGCTTGGGGCTCCTCAGGGAGACCCAGTACTTC
TRBV7-9	TRBD2	NA	TRBJ2-3	CASSVTGGGAADTQYF	TGTGCCAGCAGCGTAACGGGCGGGGGGGCCGCAGATACGCAGTATTTT
TRBV3-1	NA	NA	TRBJ2-7	CASSLKGGSNEQYF	TGTGCCAGCAGCCTAAAGGGGGGATCTAACGAGCAGTACTTC
TRBV18	TRBD2	few	TRBJ2-7	CASSPGRGGSYEQYF	TGTGCCAGCTCACCTGGGCGGGGGGGCTCCTACGAGCAGTACTTC
TRBV5-1	TRBD2	NA	TRBJ2-1	CASSLYRTGTSAVNEQFF	TGCGCCAGCAGCTTGTATAGGACCGGGACTAGCGCGGTGAATGAGCAGTTCTTC